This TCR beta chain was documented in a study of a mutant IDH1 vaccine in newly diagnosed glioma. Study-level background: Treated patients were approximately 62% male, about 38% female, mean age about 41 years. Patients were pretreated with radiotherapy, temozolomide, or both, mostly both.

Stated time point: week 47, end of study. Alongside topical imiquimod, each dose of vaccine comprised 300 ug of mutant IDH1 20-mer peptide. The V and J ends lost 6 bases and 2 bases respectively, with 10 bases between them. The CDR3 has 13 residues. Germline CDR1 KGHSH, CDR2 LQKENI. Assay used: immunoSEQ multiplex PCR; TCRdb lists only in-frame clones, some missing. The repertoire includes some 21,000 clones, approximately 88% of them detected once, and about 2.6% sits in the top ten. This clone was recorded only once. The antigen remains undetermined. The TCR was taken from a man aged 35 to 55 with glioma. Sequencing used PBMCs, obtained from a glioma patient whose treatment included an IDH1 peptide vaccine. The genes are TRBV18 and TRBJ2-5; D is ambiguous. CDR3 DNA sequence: TGTGCCAGCTCCCGACTCAGACAAGAGACCCAGTACTTC. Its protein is CASSRLRQETQYF.